This T cell receptor (beta chain) was recovered during a study of T cell responses to AZD1222 COVID-19 vaccine. About the study: Second-dose intervals near 4 or 12 weeks were combined.

Generated by immunoSEQ multiplex PCR, the TCRdb table keeps only in-frame clones and is missing some. The sample includes about 180,000 clones, almost 90% of them seen just once. The V end was cut by 3 bases, the J end by 1 base, with 5 bases between. Germline CDR1 is SGHAT and CDR2 is FQNNGV. The length of the CDR3 is 13 residues. The specimen was peripheral blood, collected on day 0 of AZD1222 vaccination. This clonotype originated in an adult in good health. The chain couples TRBV11-2 to TRBJ2-3; D gene ambiguous. Written as DNA, the CDR3 is TGTGCCAGCAGCTTTTTTGGCACAGATACGCAGTATTTT. Residues: CASSFFGTDTQYF.